A selection of T cell receptor beta chains follows, all from one sample in a study of blood T cells in healthy people across ages. TCRdb reprocessed the 5' RACE reads via MiXCR and lists one record per CDR3 protein. The table has about 570,000 distinct CDR3 sequences, around 27% seen once. The same data also went into a second study, on T cells of mothers and their children.

Specimen: blood. The receptors were gathered from a boy between 2 and 10 years old in good health. The CDR3 runs from the conserved cysteine through the conserved F or W. D genes are given only for firm matches. The size field is filled for only some rows; it gives once, few, many or a size class.

clone_size	v_call	d_call	j_call	cdr3_aa	cdr3_nt
few	TRBV20-1	.	TRBJ2-7	CSARGTDIYEQYF	TGCAGTGCTAGAGGGACCGACATCTACGAGCAGTACTTC
.	TRBV5-1	.	TRBJ2-1	CASYAAAGNEQFF	TGCGCCAGCTACGCGGCGGCCGGTAATGAGCAGTTCTTC
.	TRBV7-2	TRBD2	TRBJ2-3	CASSLLGGGAPDTQYF	TGTGCCAGCAGCTTATTGGGCGGGGGGGCCCCAGATACGCAGTATTTT
.	TRBV20-1	.	TRBJ1-1	CSARGAGVAEAFF	TGCAGTGCTAGAGGCGCGGGAGTGGCTGAAGCTTTCTTT
.	TRBV18	TRBD2	TRBJ2-2	CASSPASGRTGELFF	TGTGCCAGCTCACCAGCTAGCGGGCGCACCGGGGAGCTGTTTTTT
.	TRBV27	TRBD2	TRBJ2-5	CASSLSGSGGQETQYF	TGTGCCAGCAGTTTATCGGGTAGCGGGGGACAAGAGACCCAGTACTTC
.	TRBV7-9	TRBD1	TRBJ2-7	CASSGLTGDEQYF	TGTGCCAGCAGCGGCTTAACAGGGGACGAGCAGTACTTC
.	TRBV9	.	TRBJ1-2	CASSARDMGGYTF	TGTGCCAGCAGCGCCCGGGACATGGGTGGCTACACCTTC
.	TRBV2	.	TRBJ1-2	CASSEAGSYGYTF	TGTGCCAGCAGTGAAGCAGGGTCCTATGGCTACACCTTC
.	TRBV4-1	.	TRBJ2-7	CASSQGQEVPYEQYF	TGCGCCAGCAGCCAAGGCCAGGAAGTCCCCTACGAGCAGTACTTC
.	TRBV6-2/TRBV6-3	.	TRBJ1-1	CASTRDLNTEAFF	TGTGCCAGCACCCGCGACCTGAACACTGAAGCTTTCTTT
many	TRBV25-1	TRBD2	TRBJ2-6	CATRGVAGANVLTF	TGTGCCACCCGGGGGGTAGCTGGGGCCAACGTCCTGACTTTC
.	TRBV5-4	TRBD2	TRBJ2-1	CASSLGASGFRNEQFF	TGTGCCAGCAGCTTGGGGGCTAGCGGGTTCCGGAATGAGCAGTTCTTC
.	TRBV4-3	.	TRBJ2-5	CASSQDGAGVFKETQYF	TGCGCCAGCAGCCAAGACGGTGCCGGGGTTTTCAAAGAGACCCAGTACTTC
.	TRBV5-5	.	TRBJ1-2	CASANEGYGYTF	TGTGCCAGCGCAAACGAGGGGTATGGCTACACCTTC
.	TRBV20-1	TRBD2	TRBJ2-1	CSARLAGVEQFF	TGCAGCGCGAGACTAGCGGGAGTTGAGCAGTTCTTC
many	TRBV6-5	.	TRBJ2-3	CASSYSLLSSTDTQYF	TGTGCCAGCAGTTACTCGTTGCTATCTAGCACAGATACGCAGTATTTT
few	TRBV2	.	TRBJ2-4	CASSESRVQNIQYF	TGTGCCAGCAGTGAGTCTAGGGTCCAAAACATTCAGTACTTC
.	TRBV6-1	TRBD1	TRBJ2-5	CASRRRGPQAQETQYF	TGTGCCAGCAGGAGAAGGGGGCCCCAGGCCCAGGAGACCCAGTACTTC
.	TRBV10-3	.	TRBJ2-2	CAISEIQAGDTGELFF	TGTGCCATCAGTGAGATACAAGCGGGTGACACCGGGGAGCTGTTTTTT
.	TRBV5-4	TRBD2	TRBJ2-5	CASRPGTSGGETQYF	TGTGCCAGCAGACCTGGGACTAGCGGGGGGGAGACCCAGTACTTC
few	TRBV7-3	.	TRBJ2-5	CASSSLAQETQYF	TGTGCCAGCAGCTCCTTAGCCCAAGAGACCCAGTACTTC
.	TRBV6-2/TRBV6-3	.	TRBJ1-1	CASSYAGTISEAFF	TGTGCCAGCAGTTACGCCGGGACCATTTCTGAAGCTTTCTTT
.	TRBV2	.	TRBJ2-1	CASRSRQPYNEQFF	TGTGCCAGCAGAAGCCGACAGCCCTACAATGAGCAGTTCTTC
few	TRBV15	.	TRBJ1-2	CATSRSQGTLYGYTF	TGTGCCACCAGCAGAAGCCAGGGGACCCTATATGGCTACACCTTC
.	TRBV9	TRBD2	TRBJ2-7	CASSPVVSGFPGEQYF	TGTGCCAGCAGCCCTGTTGTTAGCGGGTTCCCGGGCGAGCAGTACTTC
.	TRBV10-3	.	TRBJ1-5	CATGRENSNQPQHF	TGTGCCACGGGGCGGGAGAATAGCAATCAGCCCCAGCATTTT
.	TRBV20-1	TRBD2	TRBJ2-5	CSARSTSLQVAQYF	TGCAGTGCTAGGTCGACTAGCCTCCAGGTCGCCCAGTACTTC
few	TRBV20-1	.	TRBJ2-5	CSARDRLAGTQYF	TGCAGTGCTAGAGATAGGCTCGCAGGGACCCAGTACTTC
.	TRBV13	.	TRBJ2-1	CASSLLSTAVANEQFF	TGTGCCAGCAGCTTATTATCGACGGCGGTGGCAAATGAGCAGTTCTTC
.	TRBV7-6	.	TRBJ1-3	CASSFAGRGNTIYF	TGTGCCAGCAGCTTCGCAGGGAGAGGAAACACCATATATTTT
few	TRBV4-3	TRBD1	TRBJ2-5	CASSQVPDRVGTQYF	TGCGCCAGCAGCCAAGTCCCCGACAGGGTAGGGACCCAGTACTTC
.	TRBV3-1	.	TRBJ1-6	CASSQVGKESPLHF	TGTGCCAGCAGCCAAGTAGGGAAAGAATCACCCCTCCACTTT
.	TRBV7-2	.	TRBJ2-2	CASKRAQNTGELFF	TGTGCCAGCAAAAGGGCGCAGAACACCGGGGAGCTGTTTTTT
few	TRBV28	TRBD2	TRBJ2-3	CASRGRPEKDTQYF	TGTGCCAGCCGCGGGAGGCCGGAGAAGGATACGCAGTATTTT
.	TRBV5-1	.	TRBJ2-1	CASSLFAGREQFF	TGCGCCAGCAGCTTGTTTGCGGGAAGGGAGCAGTTCTTC
.	TRBV12-3/TRBV12-4	.	TRBJ1-1	CASSWDPAETEAFF	TGTGCCAGCAGTTGGGACCCAGCGGAAACTGAAGCTTTCTTT
few	TRBV5-5	.	TRBJ2-3	CASSRRGRGTSTDTQYF	TGTGCCAGCAGCCGGAGGGGGAGGGGCACTAGCACAGATACGCAGTATTTT
.	TRBV6-5	.	TRBJ2-1	CASQRGSPYNEQFF	TGTGCCAGCCAACGAGGGAGTCCGTACAATGAGCAGTTCTTC
.	TRBV10-2	.	TRBJ2-7	CASKDYYEQYF	TGCGCCAGCAAGGACTACTACGAGCAGTACTTC
.	TRBV27	TRBD1	TRBJ1-2	CASSTSGTAYGYTF	TGTGCCAGCAGTACATCCGGGACAGCCTATGGCTACACCTTC